These 18 T cell receptor beta chains share one sample of origin, sequenced in a study of blood T cell repertoires in COVID-19. The assay was immunoSEQ multiplex PCR, and TCRdb's table has in-frame clones only and misses some. Of about 150,000 clones detected, 80% to 90% appear once; the ten largest clones hold approximately 3%. Input material: peripheral blood. The receptors here all came from a man aged 60 to 69 with acute or convalescent COVID-19.

This clone appeared a few times. The chain combines TRBV19 with TRBJ1-5; 7 bases are a match to TRBD1. This CDR3 is built from 13 residues. CDR1 is LNHDA and CDR2 is SQIVND in the germline V gene (reference sequence). With V trimmed by 7 bases and J by 6 bases, 6 bases remained unmatched. The CDR3 region is CASTRGRGQPQHF. Here the CDR3 DNA reads TGTGCCAGTACTAGGGGGCGCGGTCAGCCCCAGCATTTT.

The rearrangement joins TRBV10-2 to TRBJ1-6; perhaps TRBD1 as D (5 bases). CDR3 size: 14 residues. In germline, CDR1 is WSHSY, CDR2 SAAADI. The V end was cut by 8 bases, the J end by 1 base, with 9 bases between. The CDR3 DNA is TGCGCCAGCGGGGCATCGTCCTATAATTCACCCCTCCACTTT. As protein: CASGASSYNSPLHF.

The genes are TRBV10-3 and TRBJ1-4, with D uncertain. The length of the CDR3 is 12 residues. V was pared by 3 bases and J by 7 bases, with 6 bases between. In germline, CDR1 is ENHRY, CDR2 SYGVKD. CDR3 DNA: TGTGCCATCAGTGAACTGAGTGAAAAACTGTTTTTT. This codes for CAISELSEKLFF.

The chain employs TRBV2 and TRBJ2-7; 7 positions match TRBD1. The J segment lost 0 bases and the V segment lost 0 bases, leaving 11 bases of the junction unmatched. The germline V gene has CDR1 SNHLY and CDR2 FYNNEI. This CDR3 spans 18 amino acids. For the CDR3, the DNA is TGTGCCAGCAGTGAAGCCCCCGATACAGGGGTCCTCTCCTACGAGCAGTACTTC. Amino acid sequence: CASSEAPDTGVLSYEQYF.

The chain is built from TRBV7-8 and TRBJ2-5, with D perhaps matching TRBD2 (5 bases). Germline CDR1 reads SGHVS; CDR2 reads FQNEAQ. The V end was cut by 5 bases, the J end by 1 base, with 8 bases between. The CDR3 has 13 amino acids. Here the CDR3 DNA reads TGTGCCAGCAGCGGCGGGCTCCAAGAGACCCAGTACTTC. Translating gives CASSGGLQETQYF.

The chain has TRBV10-2 and TRBJ1-5, with D hard to call. There are 14 residues in the CDR3. Deletions cut 6 bases from V and 2 bases from J, with 11 bases between. Per germline, CDR1 WSHSY and CDR2 SAAADI. The CDR3 nucleotides read TGCGCCAGCAGCTTTGGGCCAGGCAATCAGCCCCAGCATTTT. The encoded protein is CASSFGPGNQPQHF.

The chain links TRBV7-9 to TRBJ1-2; D is undetermined. This CDR3 has 13 residues. With 3 bases removed from V and 6 bases from J, the gap between germline ends came to 11 bases. The germline V gene encodes CDR1 SEHNR and CDR2 FQNEAQ (reference sequence). The CDR3 protein is CASSFNLEDGYTF. DNA of the CDR3: TGTGCCAGCAGCTTCAATTTGGAGGATGGCTACACCTTC.

The rearrangement uses TRBV28 and TRBJ1-4; 8 positions agree with TRBD1. Germline V gives CDR1 MDHEN, CDR2 SYDVKM. The CDR3 loop spans 14 amino acids. Trimming removed 3 bases from V and 7 bases from J; junction bases left unmatched: 4. As DNA, the CDR3 is TGTGCCAGCAGTTTGACAGGGGCTGGTGAAAAACTGTTTTTT. Translated, it gives CASSLTGAGEKLFF.

The table lists this clone with a few counts. The chain is built from TRBV2 and TRBJ2-5, with D perhaps matching TRBD1 (6 bases). The CDR3 spans 13 residues. Between the trimmed V and J ends, which lost 6 bases and 2 bases, there was a span of 10 bases. CDR1 is SNHLY and CDR2 is FYNNEI in the germline V gene. The CDR3 nucleotides read TGTGCCAGCAGAGTAGACAGGCAAGAGACCCAGTACTTC. Protein product: CASRVDRQETQYF.

V and J are TRBV11-2 and TRBJ2-1; D perhaps matches TRBD2 (6 bases). The CDR3 spans 11 residues. The V end lost 4 bases, the J end lost 14 bases, and 12 bases lay between the germline ends. Per the germline V gene, CDR1 is SGHAT and CDR2 is FQNNGV. The CDR3: CASSSFGGEFF. The DNA for the CDR3 is TGTGCCAGCAGCTCGTTCGGGGGAGAGTTCTTC. Filled out from reference TRBV11-2 and TRBJ2-1, the complete variable domain reads EAGVAQSPRYKIIEKRQSVAFWCNPISGHATLYWYQQILGQGPKLLIQFQNNGVVDDSQLPKDRFSAERLKGVDSTLKIQPAKLEDSAVYLCASSSFGGEFFGPGTRLTVL.

The gene calls are TRBV5-1 and TRBJ1-2, with 7 bases lining up with TRBD1. CDR3 length: 14 residues. Germline values: CDR1 SGHRS, CDR2 YFSETQ. Germline trimming cut 7 bases from V and 7 bases from J; bases unmatched to any gene: 13. Written as DNA, the CDR3 is TGCGCCAGCCGATCGGAGACAGGGTGGGGTGGCTACACCTTC. This sequence encodes CASRSETGWGGYTF.

This clone showed up just once. The V and J genes are TRBV27 and TRBJ1-6; 8 bases are a match to TRBD1. V was clipped by 6 bases and J by 4 bases; unmatched bases: 8. This CDR3 has 16 amino acids. Germline V gene sequence: CDR1 MNHEY, CDR2 SMNVEV (reference sequence). CDR3 residues: CASRGDRPHYNSPLHF. Here the CDR3 DNA reads TGTGCCAGCAGGGGGGACAGGCCGCATTATAATTCACCCCTCCACTTT.

The rearrangement joins TRBV11-2 to TRBJ2-1; D may be TRBD1 (5 bases). Germline V gives CDR1 SGHAT, CDR2 FQNNGV. V lost 0 bases and J lost 2, with 11 bases in between. The CDR3 sequence is 16 residues long. The CDR3, as DNA: TGTGCCAGCAGCTTAGATTTAGGGGCTCCCTACAATGAGCAGTTCTTC. It specifies CASSLDLGAPYNEQFF.

The V gene is TRBV27, the J gene TRBJ2-2, with a possible D match to TRBD1 (6 bases). The CDR3 spans 15 residues. From germline, CDR1 is MNHEY and CDR2 SMNVEV (reference sequence). Trimming stripped 6 bases from V and 2 bases from J, with 13 bases between. The CDR3 loop is CASRTGSYNTGELFF. CDR3 sequence (DNA): TGTGCCAGCAGAACAGGGTCCTATAACACCGGGGAGCTGTTTTTT.

This clone was seen a few times. The chain has TRBV6-5 and TRBJ2-7; maybe TRBD1 (6 bases). This CDR3 is built from 14 residues. Per germline, CDR1 MNHEY and CDR2 SVGAGI. V was trimmed by 6 bases and J by 3 bases, leaving 15 bases between them. CDR3 protein: CASRRTGQLYEQYF. Written as DNA, the CDR3 is TGTGCCAGCAGACGAACCGGACAGCTCTACGAGCAGTACTTC.

The rearrangement uses TRBV30 and TRBJ2-5; 8 bases match TRBD2. Germline CDR1 is GTSNPN and CDR2 is SVGIG (reference sequence). J lost 1 base, V lost 0 bases, and 1 base had no gene match. The CDR3 extends over 14 amino acids. CDR3 protein: CAWSVGTSQETQYF. Written as DNA, the CDR3 is TGTGCCTGGAGTGTAGGGACTAGCCAAGAGACCCAGTACTTC.

The rearrangement joins TRBV25-1 to TRBJ1-2, with D unresolved. The V and J ends lost 6 bases and 3 bases respectively, with 14 bases between them. The CDR3 runs 14 residues. CDR1 and CDR2 from the germline V gene are MGHDK and SYGVNS. Here the CDR3 DNA reads TGTGCCAGCAGATACTGGGAGTTCGACTATGGCTACACCTTC. Encoded protein: CASRYWEFDYGYTF.

The genes are TRBV6-6 and TRBJ1-1, with TRBD1 as a possible D gene (5 bases). Per germline, CDR1 MNHNY and CDR2 SVGAGI (reference sequence). The CDR3 consists of 16 residues. The ends were cut back, 2 bases at V and 0 bases at J, with 13 bases in the middle. CDR3: CASSYPSGGMNTEAFF. CDR3 nucleotide sequence: TGTGCCAGCAGTTACCCCTCTGGGGGGATGAACACTGAAGCTTTCTTT.